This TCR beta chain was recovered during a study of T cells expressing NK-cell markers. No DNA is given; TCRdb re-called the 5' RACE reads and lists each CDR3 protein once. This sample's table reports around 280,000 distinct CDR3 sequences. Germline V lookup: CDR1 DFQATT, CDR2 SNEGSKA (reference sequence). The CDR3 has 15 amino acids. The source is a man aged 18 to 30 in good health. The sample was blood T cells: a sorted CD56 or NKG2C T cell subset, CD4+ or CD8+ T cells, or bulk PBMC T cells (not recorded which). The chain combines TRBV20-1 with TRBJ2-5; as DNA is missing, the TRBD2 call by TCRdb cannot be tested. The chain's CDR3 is CSASGTSGSRQTQYF.